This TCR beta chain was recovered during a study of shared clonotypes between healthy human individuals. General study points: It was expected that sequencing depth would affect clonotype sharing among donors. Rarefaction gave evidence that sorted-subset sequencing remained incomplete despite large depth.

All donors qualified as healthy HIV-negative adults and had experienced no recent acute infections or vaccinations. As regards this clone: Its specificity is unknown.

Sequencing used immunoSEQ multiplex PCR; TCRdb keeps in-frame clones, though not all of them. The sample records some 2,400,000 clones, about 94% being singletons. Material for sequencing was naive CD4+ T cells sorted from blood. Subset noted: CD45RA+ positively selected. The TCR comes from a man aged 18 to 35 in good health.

The CDR3 protein is CASSVAAGVLNEQFF. As DNA, the CDR3 is TGTGCCAGCAGCGTAGCTGCGGGAGTGCTCAATGAGCAGTTCTTC. The V and J genes are TRBV9 and TRBJ2-1, with 7 nucleotides matching TRBD2. This CDR3 has 15 residues. Germline V gives CDR1 SGDLS, CDR2 YYNGEE. Germline trimming cut 0 bases from V and 6 bases from J; bases unmatched to any gene: 6. Full variable domain (missing parts from reference TRBV9 and TRBJ2-1): DSGVTQTPKHLITATGQRVTLRCSPRSGDLSVYWYQQSLDQGLQFLIQYYNGEERAKGNILERFSAQQFPDLHSELNLSSLELGDSALYFCASSVAAGVLNEQFFGPGTRLTVL.